These T cell receptor beta chains were read from a single sample in a study of blood T cells in healthy people across ages. TCRdb reprocessed the 5' RACE reads with MiXCR, giving one entry per CDR3 protein. The sample contains 600,000 to 1,000,000 distinct CDR3 sequences, 20% to 25% of which appear only once. These data were also reused for a study on T cells of mothers and their children.

The sample comprised blood. Source of these receptors: a boy between 10 and 17 years old in good health. Both conserved end residues are part of each CDR3. Each record gives: V gene, clone size, D gene, J gene, CDR3 DNA, CDR3 protein. A D gene is named only where the DNA matches it firmly. Clone size, where shown, is once, few, many, or a class for clones that have expanded.

TRBV6-5	NA	NA	TRBJ2-3	TGTGCCAGCAGTTACTTTCAGGGGACGGGTCGCACAGATACGCAGTATTTT	CASSYFQGTGRTDTQYF
TRBV7-2	NA	TRBD1	TRBJ1-3	TGTGCCAGCAGCCTTTGGACAGGGGGTGGTGGAAACACCATATATTTT	CASSLWTGGGGNTIYF
TRBV2	NA	TRBD1	TRBJ2-6	TGTGCCAGCAGTGACGGGACAGGGGCTGGGGCCAACGTCCTGACTTTC	CASSDGTGAGANVLTF
TRBV20-1	few	NA	TRBJ2-7	TGCAGTGCTAGACTGGCGGGCTCATTCTACGAGCAGTACTTC	CSARLAGSFYEQYF
TRBV12-3/TRBV12-4	few	NA	TRBJ1-5	TGTGCCAGCAGCCGATTAGGGCTTAGCAATCAGCCCCAGCATTTT	CASSRLGLSNQPQHF
TRBV9	few	NA	TRBJ1-2	TGTGCCAGCAGCGACGCGACAGGAACCTATGGCTACACCTTC	CASSDATGTYGYTF
TRBV4-2	NA	TRBD2	TRBJ2-5	TGTGCCAGCAGCCAAGAAACTAGCGGGGAGACCCAGTACTTC	CASSQETSGETQYF
TRBV7-9	NA	NA	TRBJ1-2	TGTGCCAGCAGCTTAGCGGGTTGGCAGGTCGGTGGCTACACCTTC	CASSLAGWQVGGYTF
TRBV6-5	NA	TRBD1	TRBJ1-4	TGTGCCAGCAGCATGGACAGGGGGCGTCAAAAACTGTTTTTT	CASSMDRGRQKLFF
TRBV21-1	few	NA	TRBJ2-1	TGTGCCAGCAGCGGCCCCGGGACTACAATTGGTAATGAGCAGTTCTTC	CASSGPGTTIGNEQFF
TRBV9	NA	NA	TRBJ1-5	TGTGCCAGCAGCGTAACAGGATTAAGCAATCAGCCCCAGCATTTT	CASSVTGLSNQPQHF
TRBV6-1	NA	TRBD1	TRBJ2-7	TGTGCCAGCAGTGAGCAGGGGGTGTACGAGCAGCACTTC	CASSEQGVYEQHF
TRBV29-1	few	NA	TRBJ1-1	TGCAGCGTTGAGACGCCAGGGGCAGCTTTCTTT	CSVETPGAAFF
TRBV7-2	NA	NA	TRBJ2-7	TGTGCCAGCAGCACCAGTTCCGGGGAACAGTACTTC	CASSTSSGEQYF
TRBV7-9	few	NA	TRBJ2-4	TGTGCCAGCAGCTTAGGCGTTTTGAGGGGTCATGCCAAAAACATTCAGTACTTC	CASSLGVLRGHAKNIQYF
TRBV7-2	NA	NA	TRBJ2-1	TGTGCCAGCAGCTTTTTCAGCCCGTACAATGAGCAGTTCTTC	CASSFFSPYNEQFF
TRBV6-5	NA	NA	TRBJ2-5	TGTGCCAGCAGCGCAACCCTTTTAGGGATCCAAGAGACCCAGTACTTC	CASSATLLGIQETQYF
TRBV10-3	NA	TRBD2	TRBJ2-1	TGTGCCATCATGGGGGGTCCTAGCGGTACCTCCTACAATGAGCAGTTCTTC	CAIMGGPSGTSYNEQFF
TRBV27	NA	NA	TRBJ1-3	TGTGCCAGCAGTAGGACGGCTGCCTTCTCTGGAAACACCATATATTTT	CASSRTAAFSGNTIYF
TRBV20-1	few	NA	TRBJ1-4	TGCAGTGCTATTTTCGCGGAAAAACTGTTTTTT	CSAIFAEKLFF
TRBV2	NA	NA	TRBJ2-7	TGTGCCAGCAGTGAGAGGGGTGGCGAGCAGTACTTC	CASSERGGEQYF
TRBV5-1	few	TRBD1	TRBJ2-7	TGCGCCAGCAGCCCGGGACAGGAGACCTACGAGCAGTACTTC	CASSPGQETYEQYF
TRBV9	NA	TRBD2	TRBJ2-1	TGTGCCAGCAGCGTAGGGGGACTAGCGGGGTTCAATGAGCAGTTCTTC	CASSVGGLAGFNEQFF
TRBV24-1	few	TRBD1	TRBJ2-1	TGTGCCACCAGCGGGACAGCCTCCTACAATGAGCAGTTCTTC	CATSGTASYNEQFF
TRBV3-1	few	NA	TRBJ2-4	TGTGCCAGCAGCCAAGGGGTATCACTAGCCAAAAACATTCAGTACTTC	CASSQGVSLAKNIQYF
TRBV7-2	few	NA	TRBJ2-5	TGTGCCAGCAGCTTAGAGTGGCGTAATGGCTTAGAGACCCAGTACTTC	CASSLEWRNGLETQYF
TRBV15	few	TRBD1	TRBJ2-5	TGTGCCACCAGCAGAGAACAGGGGGCCGGAGAGACCCAGTACTTC	CATSREQGAGETQYF
TRBV20-1	NA	TRBD2	TRBJ2-3	TGCAGTGCTACACTAGCGGGGGGGCCCCCAGATACGCAGTATTTT	CSATLAGGPPDTQYF
TRBV5-1	NA	TRBD2	TRBJ2-1	TGCGCCAGCAGCCCGGGGACTAGCGGGACGTACAATGAGCAGTTCTTC	CASSPGTSGTYNEQFF
TRBV4-3	NA	TRBD1	TRBJ1-2	TGCGCCAGCAGCCAAGACTCGAGACCAGGGGGCTATGGCTACACCTTC	CASSQDSRPGGYGYTF
TRBV7-2	NA	TRBD2	TRBJ2-1	TGTGCCAGCAGCTTATCGGCGGGAGAGCACAATGAGCAGTTCTTC	CASSLSAGEHNEQFF
TRBV20-1	NA	NA	TRBJ2-2	TGCAGTGCTAGAGATCAGAGGCGGCAGACCGGGGAGCTGTTTTTT	CSARDQRRQTGELFF
TRBV20-1	few	NA	TRBJ2-7	TGCAGTGCAACTACTTCCTCGGAGCGGTACTTC	CSATTSSERYF
TRBV10-3	few	TRBD1	TRBJ1-1	TGTGCCATCAGTGAGTCGCTCGTAGGACAGGAGGCTTTCTTT	CAISESLVGQEAFF
TRBV5-1	NA	TRBD1	TRBJ1-1	TGCGCCAGCAGCTTGGTCCCAGGGGGGTTCACTGAAGCTTTCTTT	CASSLVPGGFTEAFF
TRBV20-1	many	TRBD2	TRBJ2-1	TGCAGTGCTAGAGATCGTACTAGCGGGTCCTACAATGAGCAGTTCTTC	CSARDRTSGSYNEQFF
TRBV12-3/TRBV12-4	NA	TRBD2	TRBJ2-5	TGTGCCAGCAGTTCGCCTGGGACTAGCGGGAGGGGAAAGACCCAGTACTTC	CASSSPGTSGRGKTQYF
TRBV14	NA	TRBD2	TRBJ2-1	TGTGCCAGCAGCCAAGAACGGGGGGAGCACAATGAGCAGTTCTTC	CASSQERGEHNEQFF
TRBV7-6	NA	TRBD2	TRBJ2-2	TGTGCCAGCAGCTTAGAACGCGGGGGTTTAACCGGGGAGCTGTTTTTT	CASSLERGGLTGELFF
TRBV6-2/TRBV6-3	NA	TRBD2	TRBJ2-3	TGTGCCAGCAGTTGGCTAAGCGGGGGACTCACAGATACGCAGTATTTT	CASSWLSGGLTDTQYF
TRBV4-3	NA	NA	TRBJ1-1	TGCGCCAGCAGCCAAGATCGGGGGCTCGCTGAAGCTTTCTTT	CASSQDRGLAEAFF